Here is one TCR beta chain with its context. Antigen unknown. The PCR contained 60 Vbeta and 13 Jbeta primers. Sequenced by immunoSEQ multiplex PCR; TCRdb stores in-frame clones only, minus some. The specimen's table records roughly 120,000 clones. This specimen comes from a study of cytomegalovirus exposure and HLA in healthy donors. Whole-study results and caveats: Some V segments, TRBV6-2 and TRBV6-3 among them, were indistinguishable and were therefore excluded. In a later analysis, productive TCRs from donors in an Asian-associated ancestry cluster reportedly carried fewer N-insertions than the cohort mean. Reports indicated that the classifier achieved high specificity and sensitivity in diagnosing cytomegalovirus status.

The V and J ends lost 1 base and 7 bases respectively, with 11 bases between them. CDR1 is GTSNPN, CDR2 SVGIG, per germline (reference sequence). This CDR3 contains 13 residues. The clonotype was recovered from a man aged 25 to 40 in good health and CMV-seronegative. Sequencing used PBMCs. The chain is built from TRBV30 and TRBJ1-5, with D maybe TRBD1 (5 bases). The DNA for the CDR3 is TGTGCCTGGAGTGGGGGGGTTTGGCAGCCCCAGCATTTT. This gives the protein CAWSGGVWQPQHF.